Included here is one T cell receptor beta chain sequence, with context. The antigen is not known. TCRdb used MiXCR to reprocess the reads, holding one entry per CDR3 protein. The sample includes some 480,000 distinct CDR3 sequences, roughly a third of them seen just once. This specimen belongs to a study of T cell repertoires in cytomegalovirus infection. About the study: CMV epitopes, recently identified HLA-C-restricted and well-studied HLA-B-restricted, were used. Public TCR beta signatures indicated both CMV infection and matching HLA type.

Study-level results: The ex vivo response was dominated by HLA-C-restricted CMV-specific TCR beta clonotypes. The cumulative frequency of public TCR beta families distinguished individuals who carried CMV together with the relevant HLA.

This CDR3 is 12 amino acids long. Germline loops: CDR1 ENHRY, CDR2 SYGVKD. With 8 bases clipped from V and 6 bases from J, the junction kept 3 bases outside the gene matches. The chain combines TRBV10-3 with TRBJ2-2; 7 bases agree with TRBD2. The sequenced sample was cultured PBMCs, obtained from culture after CMV antigen stimulation. The clonotype comes from a human donor in good health (CMV status not recorded). Some clones in this sample may be carry-over from other donors' samples. The CDR3 loop is CAIGGSPGELFF. The CDR3 region has the DNA TGTGCCATCGGCGGGAGTCCCGGGGAGCTGTTTTTT.